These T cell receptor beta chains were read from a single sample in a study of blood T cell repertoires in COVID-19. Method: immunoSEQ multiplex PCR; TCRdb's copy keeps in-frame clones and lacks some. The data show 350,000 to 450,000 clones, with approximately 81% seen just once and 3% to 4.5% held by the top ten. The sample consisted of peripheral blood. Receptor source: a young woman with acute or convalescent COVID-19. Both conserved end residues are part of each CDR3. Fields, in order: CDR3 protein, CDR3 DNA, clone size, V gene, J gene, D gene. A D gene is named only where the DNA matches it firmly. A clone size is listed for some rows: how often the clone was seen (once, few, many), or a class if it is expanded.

CASLLVPDTEAFF	TGTGCCAGCCTACTCGTCCCGGACACTGAAGCTTTCTTT	.	TRBV2	TRBJ1-1	.
CASSYREGDQPQHF	TGTGCCAGCAGTTACAGGGAGGGGGATCAGCCCCAGCATTTT	few	TRBV6-5	TRBJ1-5	.
CASSLGHLKGTEAFF	TGTGCCAGCAGCTTGGGACATCTTAAGGGGACTGAAGCTTTCTTT	.	TRBV11-2	TRBJ1-1	.
CASTQVDNQPQHF	TGTGCCAGCACCCAGGTAGACAATCAGCCCCAGCATTTT	.	TRBV28	TRBJ1-5	.
CASSSIQGTEAFF	TGTGCCAGCAGTTCAATACAGGGGACTGAAGCTTTCTTT	.	TRBV12-3/TRBV12-4	TRBJ1-1	TRBD1
CATRGQGRHTEAFF	TGTGCCACCAGAGGACAGGGCCGGCACACTGAAGCTTTCTTT	.	TRBV24-1	TRBJ1-1	TRBD1
CASSSGLATDTQYF	TGCGCCAGCAGCTCAGGACTAGCCACAGATACGCAGTATTTT	.	TRBV5-1	TRBJ2-3	TRBD2
CASSARQGSGNTIYF	TGTGCCAGCAGCGCGAGACAGGGGAGTGGAAACACCATATATTTT	.	TRBV7-2	TRBJ1-3	TRBD1
CASSLPGQRYNEQFF	TGTGCCAGCAGTCTCCCGGGACAGAGATACAATGAGCAGTTCTTC	.	TRBV27	TRBJ2-1	TRBD1
CASSLLIVQPQHF	TGTGCCAGCAGTTTATTAATAGTTCAGCCCCAGCATTTT	.	TRBV28	TRBJ1-5	.
CASSESGTGGSGANVLTF	TGTGCCAGCAGTGAATCCGGGACAGGGGGCAGCGGGGCCAACGTCCTGACTTTC	.	TRBV25-1	TRBJ2-6	TRBD1
CASSPPTSTDTQYF	TGTGCCAGCAGCCCCCCGACTAGCACAGATACGCAGTATTTT	many	TRBV7-9	TRBJ2-3	.
CASKRDRNLQETQYF	TGCGCCAGCAAACGGGACAGAAATTTACAAGAGACCCAGTACTTC	once	TRBV5-1	TRBJ2-5	TRBD1
CASTNPGAGNQPQHF	TGTGCCAGCACCAACCCAGGGGCCGGCAATCAGCCCCAGCATTTT	.	TRBV6-5	TRBJ1-5	.
CASSLGVGRGNQPQHF	TGTGCCAGCAGCTTAGGGGTAGGTAGGGGAAATCAGCCCCAGCATTTT	.	TRBV7-9	TRBJ1-5	.
CASSSNRAFNEQFF	TGTGCCAGCAGCTCAAACAGGGCCTTCAATGAGCAGTTCTTC	.	TRBV7-2	TRBJ2-1	.
CASSVATGRGPNTGELFF	TGTGCCAGCAGCGTAGCTACGGGGCGGGGGCCAAACACCGGGGAGCTGTTTTTT	once	TRBV9	TRBJ2-2	.
CASSVAGLAPLNEQYF	TGTGCCAGCAGCGTAGCCGGACTAGCCCCTCTCAACGAGCAGTACTTC	.	TRBV9	TRBJ2-7	TRBD2
CASSLGVMNTEAFF	TGTGCCAGCAGCTTAGGGGTCATGAACACTGAAGCTTTCTTT	.	TRBV5-5	TRBJ1-1	.
CSAADYGYTF	TGCAGTGCAGCGGACTATGGCTACACCTTC	.	TRBV20-1	TRBJ1-2	.
CASSPGGTGGSGNTIYF	TGCGCCAGCAGCCCGGGAGGGACAGGGGGCTCTGGAAACACCATATATTTT	once	TRBV5-1	TRBJ1-3	TRBD1
CASSPSGGEGYGYTF	TGCGCCAGCAGCCCAAGTGGAGGGGAGGGCTATGGCTACACCTTC	.	TRBV5-1	TRBJ1-2	.
CASSTQGDTEAFF	TGTGCCAGCAGCACACAGGGGGACACTGAAGCTTTCTTT	.	TRBV7-9	TRBJ1-1	TRBD1
CASSSDWTEETQYF	TGTGCCAGCAGTTCGGACTGGACGGAAGAGACCCAGTACTTC	.	TRBV27	TRBJ2-5	.
CASSSTFTPISGNTIYF	TGTGCCAGCAGCTCTACCTTTACTCCGATCTCTGGAAACACCATATATTTT	.	TRBV2	TRBJ1-3	.
CASTVQGVDTQYF	TGTGCCAGCACCGTACAGGGGGTAGATACGCAGTATTTT	.	TRBV6-5	TRBJ2-3	TRBD1
CASSKGDTEAFF	TGTGCCAGTAGTAAAGGGGACACTGAAGCTTTCTTT	.	TRBV19	TRBJ1-1	.
CASSVGTSGFQETQYF	TGCGCCAGCAGCGTCGGGACTAGCGGGTTCCAAGAGACCCAGTACTTC	.	TRBV5-1	TRBJ2-5	TRBD2
CASSVGAGGTDTQYF	TGTGCCAGCAGCGTAGGAGCCGGGGGCACAGATACGCAGTATTTT	once	TRBV9	TRBJ2-3	.
CASTSLQGADYGYTF	TGTGCCAGCACCTCACTACAGGGGGCCGACTATGGCTACACCTTC	.	TRBV28	TRBJ1-2	TRBD1
CASSDRGWPQHF	TGTGCCAGTAGTGACAGGGGGTGGCCCCAGCATTTT	.	TRBV19	TRBJ1-5	TRBD1
CASSLETGSEQFF	TGTGCCAGCAGCTTAGAAACGGGAAGTGAGCAGTTCTTC	.	TRBV7-8	TRBJ2-1	.
CASSQDLRTGEGYTF	TGTGCCAGCAGCCAAGATCTGAGGACAGGGGAGGGCTACACCTTC	.	TRBV3-1/TRBV3-2	TRBJ1-2	TRBD1
CASSLTGNTEAFF	TGCGCCAGCAGCTTGACAGGGAACACTGAAGCTTTCTTT	few	TRBV5-1	TRBJ1-1	.
CASSITGVKGEKLFF	TGTGCCAGCAGTATTACAGGGGTAAAGGGTGAAAAACTGTTTTTT	few	TRBV6-5	TRBJ1-4	TRBD1
CASLELPTSGKRHNEQFF	TGTGCCAGCTTAGAATTACCGACTAGCGGGAAACGTCACAATGAGCAGTTCTTC	few	TRBV5-4	TRBJ2-1	TRBD2
CASSLGGFEQYF	TGCGCCAGCAGCTTGGGAGGGTTCGAGCAGTACTTC	.	TRBV5-1	TRBJ2-7	.
CASSPDPQYGYTF	TGTGCCAGCAGCCCAGATCCTCAATATGGCTACACCTTC	.	TRBV7-3	TRBJ1-2	.
CATSSGGSNQPQHF	TGTGCCACCAGCAGCGGCGGGAGCAATCAGCCCCAGCATTTT	.	TRBV15	TRBJ1-5	.
CASSFPLRETQYF	TGTGCCAGCAGTTTTCCCCTAAGAGAGACCCAGTACTTC	.	TRBV5-6	TRBJ2-5	.
CASSARTSGSVGELFF	TGTGCCAGCAGCGCCCGGACTAGCGGGAGTGTCGGGGAGCTGTTTTTT	.	TRBV9	TRBJ2-2	TRBD2
CASSVGRGASYNEQFF	TGTGCCAGCAGCGTAGGGCGCGGGGCCTCCTACAATGAGCAGTTCTTC	.	TRBV9	TRBJ2-1	.
CASSLIGQGSLVNYGYTF	TGTGCCAGCAGTTTGATCGGACAGGGGTCCCTGGTGAACTATGGCTACACCTTC	.	TRBV28	TRBJ1-2	TRBD1
CASSTRPLDGYTF	TGTGCCAGCAGCACTCGCCCTCTGGATGGCTACACCTTC	.	TRBV9	TRBJ1-2	.
CASSRERTTYEQYF	TGTGCCAGCAGTAGGGAGAGAACTACTTACGAGCAGTACTTC	.	TRBV6-5	TRBJ2-7	.
CAIMKTTFYEQYF	TGCGCCATCATGAAGACTACCTTCTACGAGCAGTACTTC	.	TRBV5-1	TRBJ2-7	.
CASRHTQGRDQPQHF	TGTGCCAGCAGACACACCCAGGGGAGAGATCAGCCCCAGCATTTT	.	TRBV28	TRBJ1-5	.
CASSFLQGGQAFF	TGCGCCAGCAGCTTTCTACAGGGGGGTCAAGCTTTCTTT	.	TRBV5-1	TRBJ1-1	TRBD1
CSAPTGRGGLEQYF	TGCAGCGCCCCGACTGGGCGGGGGGGTCTCGAGCAGTACTTC	.	TRBV29-1	TRBJ2-7	TRBD2
CASSELRTGMTDTQYF	TGCGCCAGCAGTGAGCTTAGGACAGGGATGACAGATACGCAGTATTTT	.	TRBV10-1	TRBJ2-3	TRBD1
CASSLGSDANYGYTF	TGTGCCAGCAGCTTGGGTAGCGACGCTAACTATGGCTACACCTTC	.	TRBV5-6	TRBJ1-2	.
CASSPWDRNYGYTF	TGTGCCAGCAGCCCCTGGGACAGGAACTATGGCTACACCTTC	.	TRBV5-6	TRBJ1-2	TRBD1
CASSPTGTSGGVNTGELFF	TGTGCCAGCAGCCCCACCGGGACTAGCGGGGGGGTGAACACCGGGGAGCTGTTTTTT	few	TRBV7-3	TRBJ2-2	TRBD2
CAITNPGLASNEQFF	TGTGCCATCACCAACCCGGGACTAGCGTCTAATGAGCAGTTCTTC	.	TRBV10-3	TRBJ2-1	TRBD2
CASSEALGENYGYTF	TGTGCCAGCAGTGAAGCGTTAGGGGAAAACTATGGCTACACCTTC	.	TRBV6-1	TRBJ1-2	.
CASSFWGRANSPLHF	TGTGCCAGCAGCTTTTGGGGGCGAGCTAATTCACCCCTCCACTTT	.	TRBV11-2	TRBJ1-6	.
CASSPGGDGLMNTEAFF	TGCGCCAGCAGCCCTGGAGGGGACGGACTTATGAACACTGAAGCTTTCTTT	.	TRBV5-1	TRBJ1-1	.